This is a list of T cell receptor beta chains from one sample in a study of cytomegalovirus exposure and HLA in healthy donors. Profiling relied on immunoSEQ multiplex PCR, and the TCRdb table lists in-frame clones only, not all of them. The repertoire has about 110,000 clones, under 97% of them found once; the top ten carry 0.67%. The sequencing sample was made of PBMCs. Receptors originate from a woman aged 18-29 years in good health and CMV-seronegative. The CDR3 runs from the conserved cysteine through the conserved F or W.

V gene	J gene	CDR3 protein
TRBV6-6	TRBJ1-1	CASSYTARGGTEAFF
TRBV30	TRBJ2-7	CAWSSAMGAYEQYF
TRBV6-4	TRBJ2-3	CASSESGGGTDTQYF
TRBV11-2	TRBJ2-2	CASSPTNRESTGELFF
TRBV7-2	TRBJ2-5	CASSEQGVGETQYF
TRBV4-1	TRBJ1-2	CASSPNVARAGDGYTF
TRBV5-1	TRBJ2-3	CASSLLTGAPDTQYF
TRBV7-9	TRBJ1-1	CASSLNRGYTEAFF
TRBV2	TRBJ1-1	CASTEEGVGTGGPWAFF
TRBV7-9	TRBJ2-7	CASSLEDSYEQYF
TRBV7-2	TRBJ1-2	CASSLASERIYGYTF
TRBV15	TRBJ1-6	CATSRDVGGSPLHF
TRBV5-1	TRBJ1-1	CASSTQGAGTEAFF
TRBV7-9	TRBJ2-3	CASSSTQDNTDTQYF
TRBV4-3	TRBJ2-3	CASSQDVVLTDTQYF
TRBV4-3	TRBJ2-1	CASSRDRTNYNEQFF
TRBV4-3	TRBJ2-2	CASSHGPGGPAGELFF
TRBV11-2	TRBJ2-7	CASSPLGGFLYEQYF
TRBV25-1	TRBJ1-1	CASSEHRGGKMNTEAFF
TRBV28	TRBJ2-5	CASSLGGGAAEETQYF
TRBV6-5	TRBJ2-7	CASSYMPLMEQYF
TRBV7-6	TRBJ1-6	CASSLGPEGLSSYNSPLHF
TRBV2	TRBJ1-1	CASSHTGGFEAFF
TRBV18	TRBJ2-5	CASSPAGKETQYF
TRBV7-9	TRBJ1-6	CASMRGLNSPLHF
TRBV4-3	TRBJ2-7	CASSQGTSGGLDVEQYF
TRBV30	TRBJ2-7	CAWSAWSYEQYF
TRBV7-2	TRBJ1-1	CASSLQGNTEAFF
TRBV7-6	TRBJ2-3	CASSLRRTSTDTQYF
TRBV6-6	TRBJ2-2	CASSPARTGELFF
TRBV7-9	TRBJ1-5	CASSLGEGISQPQHF
TRBV7-9	TRBJ2-7	CASSKTPQGSHEQYF
TRBV2	TRBJ2-1	CASSGEQGQYNEQFF
TRBV7-2	TRBJ2-7	CASSRGQGYEQYF
TRBV11-2	TRBJ2-1	CASSFGGVTYNEQFF
TRBV7-3	TRBJ2-3	CASSSKGAGTDTQYF
TRBV6-5	TRBJ1-6	CASSYTGDNSPLHF
TRBV29-1	TRBJ1-2	CSAEGGNGYTF
TRBV9	TRBJ2-2	CASSAYASGGGELFF
TRBV15	TRBJ2-7	CATSRDVEYEQYF
TRBV5-1	TRBJ2-1	CASSLDGGAYNEQFF
TRBV2	TRBJ2-7	CASSPGGLTYEQYF
TRBV7-4	TRBJ1-2	CASSARDRSSDRVRGYTF
TRBV19	TRBJ2-7	CASSIGTGTYEQYF
TRBV2	TRBJ1-1	CASSAGTGAFF
TRBV28	TRBJ2-3	CASTPQGRPTDTQYF
TRBV5-8	TRBJ1-1	CASSLGMDRPTEAFF
TRBV28	TRBJ1-2	CASSLLVGQGLHTGYGYTF
TRBV28	TRBJ1-2	CASTTGPQGYTF
TRBV14	TRBJ2-5	CASSPRVWGQETQYF
TRBV7-2	TRBJ2-5	CASSLGTGRGETQYF
TRBV27	TRBJ2-7	CASSPQGLAYEQYF
TRBV28	TRBJ2-1	CASSFRLVSYNEQFF
TRBV2	TRBJ2-7	CASSEATGIEQYF
TRBV27	TRBJ1-1	CASSFGQMNTEAFF
TRBV6-1	TRBJ2-7	CASFAGTGDYEQYF
TRBV28	TRBJ2-2	CASSFYDWTNTGELFF
TRBV27	TRBJ2-5	CASSQQGNGFETQYF
TRBV5-4	TRBJ1-5	CASSLRELSGTGVRYQPQHF
TRBV14	TRBJ2-3	CASSPSDRSTDTQYF